This T cell receptor (beta chain) is from a study of neoadjuvant anti-PD-1 for oral cavity cancer. On the study more broadly: Nivolumab at 3 mg/kg was mostly given biweekly, three to four doses, pre-surgery. Patients without progression got a fourth dose around day 43.

Indicated time point: after neoadjuvant nivolumab, at surgical resection. Cohort: HPV-negative, locally advanced oral cavity squamous cell carcinoma patients. Regarding this clone: Its antigen is not identified.

Germline CDR1 SQVTM, CDR2 ANQGSEA. Between the trimmed V and J ends, which lost 7 bases and 4 bases, there was a span of 16 bases. The CDR3 consists of 13 residues. The table came from immunoSEQ multiplex PCR; TCRdb's copy has only in-frame clones and leaves some out. The data show 20,000 to 25,000 clones, 40% to 55% seen once. Findings of the study overall: Treg/Th17 ratio rose with pretreatment blood and fell with post-treatment tumor TCRbeta clonality.

The clonotype comes from a person aged 35-80 years with oral cavity squamous cell carcinoma. The sequenced sample was tumor tissue, obtained after nivolumab (anti-PD-1) treatment. The chain has TRBV29-1 and TRBJ1-1; D may be TRBD1 (6 bases). The CDR3 is CSAKTGGSTEAFF. For the CDR3, the DNA is TGCAGCGCCAAGACAGGAGGGAGCACTGAAGCTTTCTTT.